This note documents a single T cell receptor (beta chain) sequence. Its antigen is unidentified. This CDR3 has 13 residues. V trimming: 2 bases; J trimming: 10 bases; junction bases outside the gene matches: 1. Per the germline V gene, CDR1 is MDHEN and CDR2 is SYDVKM. The data derive from a study of shared clonotypes between healthy human individuals. The input for sorted-subset replicate PCRs was 150 to 200 ng DNA, tens of thousands of T cell genomes. Sequenced by immunoSEQ multiplex PCR; TCRdb stores in-frame clones only, minus some. This table has about 1 million clones, about 75% appearing once. Notes on the study in general: Expectations were that clonotype sharing among donors would be affected by sequencing depth. With a handful of donors compared, 4.5% to 6.5% of naive CD4 clonotypes were shared.

This sequence was found in a man aged 18 to 35 in good health. The material sequenced was memory CD4+ T cells sorted from blood. Subset noted: CD45RA-negative fraction. This chain connects TRBV28 to TRBJ1-6, with TRBD1 identical over 8 bases. CDR3 sequence reads: CASSLDRGSPLHF. Here the CDR3 DNA reads TGTGCCAGCAGTTTAGACAGGGGCTCACCCCTCCACTTT.